The 20 T cell receptor beta chains below all came from one sample that was sequenced in a study of blood T cell repertoires in COVID-19. The table came from immunoSEQ multiplex PCR; TCRdb's copy has only in-frame clones and leaves some out. This sample yields approximately 200,000 clones, of which around 85% are seen a single time; 2.1% belongs to the top ten. The sample comprised peripheral blood. The source is a man aged 65-85 years with active or convalescent COVID-19.

V usage is TRBV27 and J usage is TRBJ1-1, with D uncertain. CDR1 and CDR2 from the germline V gene are MNHEY and SMNVEV (reference sequence). Trimming took off 3 bases at V and 1 base at J, with 6 bases between the two ends. The CDR3 spans 13 residues. CDR3 sequence reads: CASSFRENTEAFF. CDR3 nucleotides: TGTGCCAGCAGTTTCCGGGAGAACACTGAAGCTTTCTTT.

This chain joins TRBV14 and TRBJ2-7; D gene uncertain. The CDR3 spans 11 residues. Between the trimmed V and J ends, which lost 1 base and 7 bases, there was a span of 5 bases. Germline CDR1 SGHDN, CDR2 FVKESK. The chain's CDR3 is CASSQGQEQYF. DNA for the CDR3: TGTGCCAGCAGCCAAGGACAAGAGCAGTACTTC.

This chain uses TRBV5-8 with TRBJ2-5; 8 nucleotides align to TRBD2. The CDR3 is 15 amino acids. J lost 2 bases, V lost 7 bases, and 10 bases had no gene match. Germline CDR1 reads SGHTS; CDR2 reads YDEGEE. The CDR3 loop reads CASGPGGGYQETQYF. Here the CDR3 DNA reads TGTGCCAGCGGCCCGGGGGGGGGATATCAAGAGACCCAGTACTTC.

The chain employs TRBV6-5 and TRBJ2-7, with 8 bases identical to TRBD1. Germline V gives CDR1 MNHEY, CDR2 SVGAGI. The CDR3 is made up of 14 amino acids. V trimming: 4 bases; J trimming: 8 bases; junction bases outside the gene matches: 10. CDR3 bases: TGTGCCAGCAGTTCCCGACAGGGGTCTAGAAAGCAGTACTTC. It translates to CASSSRQGSRKQYF.

The CDR3 coding sequence is TGTGCCAGCAGCTTAAAAAGCGGGGTGAACACCGGGGAGCTGTTTTTT. Translating it yields CASSLKSGVNTGELFF. V and J are TRBV9 and TRBJ2-2; the match to TRBD2 covers 7 bases. There are 16 residues in the CDR3. With V trimmed by 4 bases and J by 1 base, 7 bases remained unmatched. Germline V gives CDR1 SGDLS, CDR2 YYNGEE.

The chain has TRBV30 and TRBJ1-1, with D perhaps matching TRBD1 (6 bases). Trimming removed 6 bases at V and 8 bases at J, with 16 bases between. CDR1 and CDR2 from the germline V gene are GTSNPN and SVGIG (reference sequence). The CDR3 length is 12 residues. The DNA for the CDR3 is TGTGCCTGTCTGCGGGGGCCCTCCGAAGCTTTCTTT. Its translation is CACLRGPSEAFF.

The chain uses TRBV14 and TRBJ1-6; D not resolved. CDR1 SGHDN and CDR2 FVKESK come from the germline V gene. Trimming stripped 3 bases from V and 6 bases from J, with 6 bases between. This CDR3 spans 13 amino acids. CDR3: CASSQSVNSPLHF. The CDR3 DNA sequence: TGTGCCAGCAGCCAGTCCGTTAATTCACCCCTCCACTTT.

The chain employs TRBV4-3 and TRBJ2-4, with TRBD1 matching over 12 bases. Germline V gene sequence: CDR1 LGHNA, CDR2 YSLEER. The CDR3 contains 16 residues. The ends lost 0 bases at V and 6 bases at J; junction bases unmatched: 3. CDR3 nucleotide sequence: TGCGCCAGCAGCCAAGAGGGACAGGGGGCCGGAAACATTCAGTACTTC. This encodes CASSQEGQGAGNIQYF.

The V call is TRBV24-1, the J call TRBJ1-2; the D is unclear. Looked up from germline, CDR1 is KGHDR and CDR2 is SFDVKD. The CDR3 covers 14 residues. Trimming pared 2 bases from V and 4 bases from J, leaving 10 bases between. CDR3 protein: CATSDSDGIYGYTF. The CDR3 nucleotides are TGTGCCACCAGTGATTCAGACGGGATCTATGGCTACACCTTC.

This clone was detected once. V and J are TRBV19 and TRBJ1-2; no reliable D call. Germline loops: CDR1 LNHDA, CDR2 SQIVND (reference sequence). The CDR3 length is 13 residues. Trimming removed 2 bases at V and 6 bases at J, with 10 bases between. The CDR3 is CASSISSANGYTF. The CDR3 region has the DNA TGTGCCAGTAGTATATCCTCAGCGAATGGCTACACCTTC.

The chain carries TRBV20-1 and TRBJ1-1; D remains unclear. Trimming cost V 1 base and J 6 bases, with 6 bases left between them. This CDR3 comprises 11 residues. In germline, CDR1 is DFQATT, CDR2 SNEGSKA (reference sequence). CDR3 residues: CSARGRPEAFF. The CDR3 DNA is TGCAGTGCTAGAGGGCGGCCTGAAGCTTTCTTT.

V and J are TRBV19 and TRBJ1-1; 9 nucleotides match TRBD1. The CDR3 length is 15 residues. In germline, CDR1 is LNHDA, CDR2 SQIVND (reference sequence). The V and J ends lost 1 base and 7 bases, in that order; junction bases with no gene match: 7. The CDR3 DNA follows: TGTGCCAGTAGTATAGGGTGGGACAGGGCTTTTGAAGCTTTCTTT. Amino acid sequence: CASSIGWDRAFEAFF.

This rearrangement joins TRBV19 to TRBJ1-3, with 8 bases that match TRBD1. Trimming cost V 5 bases and J 2 bases; bases outside gene matches: 8. The CDR3 sequence is 16 residues long. Germline lookup yields CDR1 LNHDA and CDR2 SQIVND (reference sequence). The CDR3 sequence is CASSPDRGAAGNTIYF. For the CDR3, the DNA is TGTGCCAGTAGTCCAGACAGGGGAGCCGCTGGAAACACCATATATTTT.

In this sample, this clone turned up a few times. CDR3 sequence reads: CASSPSPGFDLSEAFF. The CDR3 DNA follows: TGTGCCAGCTCACCAAGTCCAGGGTTTGATCTCAGTGAAGCTTTCTTT. V is TRBV18 and J is TRBJ1-1; tentative D call: TRBD1 (5 bases). The V gene's germline CDR1 is KGHSH and CDR2 LQKENI. There are 16 residues in the CDR3. With 2 bases removed from V and 7 bases from J, the gap between germline ends came to 20 bases.

The chain links TRBV9 to TRBJ2-3; 11 nucleotides agree with TRBD2. This CDR3 region has 15 residues. Trimming at V came to 3 bases and at J to 4 bases, leaving 4 bases not matched to a gene. Germline V gene lookup returns CDR1 SGDLS and CDR2 YYNGEE. CDR3 DNA sequence: TGTGCCAGCAGCGATAGCGGGAGGGAGGCAGATACGCAGTATTTT. It translates to CASSDSGREADTQYF. Together with reference TRBV9 and TRBJ2-3, the CDR3 gives the full variable domain: DSGVTQTPKHLITATGQRVTLRCSPRSGDLSVYWYQQSLDQGLQFLIQYYNGEERAKGNILERFSAQQFPDLHSELNLSSLELGDSALYFCASSDSGREADTQYFGPGTRLTVL.

V usage is TRBV28 and J usage is TRBJ1-2; D possibly corresponds to TRBD1 (5 bases). The V end was cut by 3 bases, the J end by 7 bases, with 15 bases between. The length of the CDR3 is 14 residues. Looked up from germline, CDR1 is MDHEN and CDR2 is SYDVKM. The CDR3 DNA is TGTGCCAGCAGTTTTAAGCGGGGGGTAGGTGGCTACACCTTC. This encodes CASSFKRGVGGYTF.

The chain employs TRBV5-1 and TRBJ1-1; 10 bases are a match to TRBD1. Germline CDR1 and CDR2: SGHRS and YFSETQ. This CDR3 has 15 amino acids. Unmatched junction bases numbered 6, after V lost 4 bases and J lost 3 bases. The chain's CDR3 is CASSHDRGLDTEAFF. The CDR3 DNA is TGCGCCAGCAGCCACGACAGGGGGCTCGACACTGAAGCTTTCTTT.

The V call is TRBV12-1, the J call TRBJ2-5; the table's D call, TRBD1, has no DNA check behind it. TRBV12-1 constitutes a pseudogene. The CDR3 has 15 amino acids. CDR3 in DNA: TGTGCCAGCAGCCGCGGGACAGGGAACCAAGAGACCCAGTACTTC. It specifies CASSRGTGNQETQYF.

This clone was detected once. The rearrangement uses TRBV19 and TRBJ2-4, with D possibly matching TRBD2 (6 bases). V lost 4 bases, J lost 1 base, and 14 bases lay in between. There are 16 residues in the CDR3. CDR1 is LNHDA, CDR2 SQIVND, per germline (reference sequence). The CDR3 spells CASSTYAAGAKNIQYF. CDR3 DNA: TGTGCCAGTAGTACATACGCTGCGGGGGCCAAAAACATTCAGTACTTC.

V gene TRBV7-6 combines with J gene TRBJ2-7; D possibly corresponds to TRBD1 (5 bases). The CDR3 spans 16 residues. V gave up 5 bases and J gave up 0 bases, with 17 bases separating them. The germline V gene has CDR1 SGHVS and CDR2 FNYEAQ. The CDR3 DNA reads TGTGCCAGCAGCCCAGCTGGGGCAGGCAACTCCTACGAGCAGTACTTC. Translating it yields CASSPAGAGNSYEQYF.